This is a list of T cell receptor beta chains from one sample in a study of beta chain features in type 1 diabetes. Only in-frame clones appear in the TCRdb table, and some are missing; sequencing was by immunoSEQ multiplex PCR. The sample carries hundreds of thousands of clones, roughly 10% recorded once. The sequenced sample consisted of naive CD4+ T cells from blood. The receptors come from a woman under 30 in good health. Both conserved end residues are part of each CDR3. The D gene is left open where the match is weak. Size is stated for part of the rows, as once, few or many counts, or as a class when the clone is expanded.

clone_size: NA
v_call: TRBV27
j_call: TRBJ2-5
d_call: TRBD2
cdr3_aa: CASSPTLTSGGARAQYF
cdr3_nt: TGTGCCAGCAGTCCCACCCTTACTAGCGGGGGGGCGCGCGCCCAGTACTTC

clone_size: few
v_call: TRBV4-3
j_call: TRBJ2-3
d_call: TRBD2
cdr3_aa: CASSQDRTGGALPQYF
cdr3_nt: TGCGCCAGCAGCCAAGATCGGACCGGGGGGGCCCTTCCGCAGTATTTT

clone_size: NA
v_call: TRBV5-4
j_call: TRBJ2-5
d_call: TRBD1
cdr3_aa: CASSRADRARKTQYF
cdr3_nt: TGTGCCAGCAGCAGGGCCGACAGGGCGAGAAAGACCCAGTACTTC

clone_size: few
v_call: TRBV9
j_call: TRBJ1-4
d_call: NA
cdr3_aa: CASSSRGGLNEKLFF
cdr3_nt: TGTGCCAGCAGCTCCCGGGGGGGCCTTAATGAAAAACTGTTTTTT

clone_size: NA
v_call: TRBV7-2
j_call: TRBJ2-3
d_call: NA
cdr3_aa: CASSLAGGDTQYF
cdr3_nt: TGTGCCAGCAGCTTAGCTGGCGGGGATACGCAGTATTTT

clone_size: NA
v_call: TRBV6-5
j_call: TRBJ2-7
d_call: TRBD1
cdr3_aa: CASMLGGTGGDEQYF
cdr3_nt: TGTGCCAGCATGCTGGGCGGGACAGGGGGCGACGAGCAGTACTTC

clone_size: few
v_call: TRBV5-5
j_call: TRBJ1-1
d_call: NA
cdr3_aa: CASSFGANTEAFF
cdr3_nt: TGTGCCAGCAGCTTCGGGGCTAACACTGAAGCTTTCTTT

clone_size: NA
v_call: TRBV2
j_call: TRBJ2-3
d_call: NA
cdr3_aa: CASRTADSTDTQYF
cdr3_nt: TGTGCCAGCCGGACGGCCGACAGCACAGATACGCAGTATTTT

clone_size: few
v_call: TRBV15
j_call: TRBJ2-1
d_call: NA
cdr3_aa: CATSRDGLRGVEQFF
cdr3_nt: TGTGCCACCAGCAGAGATGGCCTGAGGGGGGTTGAGCAGTTCTTC

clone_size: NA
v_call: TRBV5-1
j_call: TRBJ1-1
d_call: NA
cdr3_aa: CASSLEGQGRNTEAFF
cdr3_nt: TGCGCCAGCAGCCTGGAGGGTCAGGGTAGAAACACTGAAGCTTTCTTT

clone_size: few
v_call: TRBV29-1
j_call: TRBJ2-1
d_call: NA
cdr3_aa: CSDSRGQGPYNEQFF
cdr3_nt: TGCAGCGATTCCAGGGGCCAGGGGCCATACAATGAGCAGTTCTTC

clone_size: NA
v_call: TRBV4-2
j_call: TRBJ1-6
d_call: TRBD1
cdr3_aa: CASSRPQGATNSPLHF
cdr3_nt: TGTGCCAGCAGCCGGCCCCAGGGGGCAACTAATTCACCCCTCCACTTT

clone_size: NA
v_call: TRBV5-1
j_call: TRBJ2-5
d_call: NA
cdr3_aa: CASNSGQETQYF
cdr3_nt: TGCGCCAGCAACAGCGGCCAAGAGACCCAGTACTTC

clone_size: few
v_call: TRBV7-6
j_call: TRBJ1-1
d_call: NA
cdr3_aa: CASSLSGQVNTEAFF
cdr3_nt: TGTGCCAGCAGCTTAAGCGGGCAGGTGAACACTGAAGCTTTCTTT

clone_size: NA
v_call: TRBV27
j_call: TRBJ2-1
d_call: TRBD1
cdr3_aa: CASTLRGQGSNEQFF
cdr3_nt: TGTGCCAGCACCCTAAGAGGACAGGGGTCTAATGAGCAGTTCTTC

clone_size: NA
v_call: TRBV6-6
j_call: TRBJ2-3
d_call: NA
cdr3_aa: CASSPLADTQYF
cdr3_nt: TGTGCCAGCAGTCCTCTAGCTGATACGCAGTATTTT